This entry lists 6 T cell receptor beta chains sequenced from one sample in a study of vaccination and CD4 T cells after COVID-19 (dated by TCRdb to the early 2020s). The time point label here, explained by the study, means: late sampling 161 to 241 days after vaccination in three convalescent patients. According to the study, the label for this sample's treatment or condition signals: roughly ten-day PBMC culture with coronavirus spike peptide pools or control peptides (ViraFEST assay). Preparation of the library involved PCR. TCRdb names Illumina iSeq 100 as the instrument used. DNA from cultured CD4+ T cells was subjected to TCR sequencing with the Oncomine TCR Beta short-read assay at the Johns Hopkins FTIC core. Using fastp trimming at Q25 and MiXCR clonotype assembly, TCRdb reanalyzed the public sequencing data and kept in-frame beta chains. Each CDR3 protein appears once, grouped with its most common genes and DNA. In this sample the table shows approximately 27,000 distinct CDR3 sequences, under 40% of which occur a single time. The top ten clonotypes cover approximately 3.6% of the sample.

These receptors have no known antigen. The sample was CD4+ T cells from blood, cultured in vitro, taken about 7 months after SARS-CoV-2 vaccination. The receptors derive from a human donor who had recovered from COVID-19.

This clonotype was seen more than once but under ten times. The V call is TRBV11-1, the J call TRBJ1-1, with 7 bases identical to TRBD1. CDR3 size: 14 residues. V trimming: 7 bases; J trimming: 2 bases; junction bases outside the gene matches: 7. Germline values: CDR1 SGHAT, CDR2 FQDESV (reference sequence). This CDR3 reads CASKWDSANTEAFF. CDR3 coding DNA: TGTGCCAGCAAGTGGGACAGCGCTAACACTGAAGCTTTCTTT.

The rearrangement uses TRBV6-2 or TRBV6-3 and TRBJ1-5, with 7 bases lining up with TRBD1. CDR3 length: 15 amino acids. Germline V lookup: CDR1 MNHEY, CDR2 SVGEGT. The junction had 7 bases not matched to a gene; V was cut back by 6 bases and J by 2 bases. Here the CDR3 DNA reads TGTGCCAGCAGCCCGACAGGGTGGCGCAATCAGCCCCAGCATTTT. This gives the protein CASSPTGWRNQPQHF.

This clonotype was seen a few times. The J gene is TRBJ1-6, the V gene TRBV6-5, with TRBD1 as a possible D gene (5 bases). Germline CDR1 MNHEY, CDR2 SVGAGI. Between the trimmed V and J ends, which lost 2 bases and 14 bases, there was a span of 16 bases. The CDR3 loop spans 14 amino acids. Here the CDR3 reads CASSYAGRDGTLHF. CDR3 DNA sequence: TGTGCCAGCAGTTACGCGGGAAGGGACGGTACCCTCCACTTT.

This chain uses TRBV20-1 with TRBJ2-7, with D possibly being TRBD2 (5 bases). V was shortened by 4 bases and J by 1 base, with 8 bases between the two germline ends. The germline V gene encodes CDR1 DFQATT and CDR2 SNEGSKA (reference sequence). The CDR3 has 12 amino acids. The CDR3 protein is CSAMSGSYEQYF. CDR3 bases: TGCAGTGCTATGAGCGGATCCTACGAGCAGTACTTC.

This clonotype was found a few times. The V and J genes are TRBV7-2 and TRBJ1-2; TRBD1 agrees at 7 bases. Germline V gives CDR1 SGHTA, CDR2 FQGNSA. Trimming cost V 5 bases and J 0 bases; bases outside gene matches: 6. The CDR3 is made up of 15 amino acids. CDR3 DNA: TGTGCCAGCAGCCCACAGGGGACATCTAACTATGGCTACACCTTC. Translation gives CASSPQGTSNYGYTF.

The chain uses TRBV6-2 or TRBV6-3 and TRBJ2-1; D unresolved. Germline assignment: CDR1 MNHEY and CDR2 SVGEGT. The CDR3 totals 12 residues. Trimming pared 7 bases from V and 7 bases from J, leaving 11 bases between. The CDR3 region is CASKTGVNEQFF. The CDR3 DNA follows: TGTGCCAGCAAAACCGGAGTTAATGAGCAGTTCTTC.